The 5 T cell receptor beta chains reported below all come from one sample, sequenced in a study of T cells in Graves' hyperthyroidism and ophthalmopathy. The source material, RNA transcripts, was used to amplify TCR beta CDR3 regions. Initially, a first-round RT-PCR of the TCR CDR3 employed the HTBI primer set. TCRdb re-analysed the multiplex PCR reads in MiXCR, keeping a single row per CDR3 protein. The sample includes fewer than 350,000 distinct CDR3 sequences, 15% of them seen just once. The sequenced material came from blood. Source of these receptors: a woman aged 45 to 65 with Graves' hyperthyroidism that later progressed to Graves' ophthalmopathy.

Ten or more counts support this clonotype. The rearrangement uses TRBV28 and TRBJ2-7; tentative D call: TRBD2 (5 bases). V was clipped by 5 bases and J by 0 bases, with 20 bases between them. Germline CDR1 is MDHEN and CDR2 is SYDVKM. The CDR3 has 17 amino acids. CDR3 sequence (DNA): TGTGCCAGCAGTCCTTATATTGGGAGCCTTATCTCCTACGAGCAGTACTTC. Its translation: CASSPYIGSLISYEQYF.

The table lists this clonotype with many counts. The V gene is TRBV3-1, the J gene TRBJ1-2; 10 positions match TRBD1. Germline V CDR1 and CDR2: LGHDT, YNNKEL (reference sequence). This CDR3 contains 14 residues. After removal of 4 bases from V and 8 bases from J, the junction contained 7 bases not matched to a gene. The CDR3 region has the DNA TGTGCCAGCAGCCTGGGACAGGGGCCATGGGGCTACACCTTC. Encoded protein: CASSLGQGPWGYTF.

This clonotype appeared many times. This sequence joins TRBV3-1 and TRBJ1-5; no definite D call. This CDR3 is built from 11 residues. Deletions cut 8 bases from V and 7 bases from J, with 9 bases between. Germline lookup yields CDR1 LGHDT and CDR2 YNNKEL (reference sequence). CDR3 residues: CASGVDQPQHF. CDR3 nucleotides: TGTGCCAGCGGCGTGGACCAGCCCCAGCATTTT.

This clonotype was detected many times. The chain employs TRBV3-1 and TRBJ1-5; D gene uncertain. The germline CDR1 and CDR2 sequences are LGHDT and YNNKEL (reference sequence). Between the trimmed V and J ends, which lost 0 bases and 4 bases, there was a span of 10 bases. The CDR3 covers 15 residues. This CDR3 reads CASSQDPLMNQPQHF. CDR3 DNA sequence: TGTGCCAGCAGCCAAGATCCCTTGATGAATCAGCCCCAGCATTTT.

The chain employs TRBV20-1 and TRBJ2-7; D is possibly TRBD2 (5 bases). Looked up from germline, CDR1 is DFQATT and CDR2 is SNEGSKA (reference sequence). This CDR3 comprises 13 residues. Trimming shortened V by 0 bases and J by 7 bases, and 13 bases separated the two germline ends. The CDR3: CSARDRTRGEQYF. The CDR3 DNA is TGCAGTGCTAGAGACCGTACCCGGGGAGAGCAGTACTTC.